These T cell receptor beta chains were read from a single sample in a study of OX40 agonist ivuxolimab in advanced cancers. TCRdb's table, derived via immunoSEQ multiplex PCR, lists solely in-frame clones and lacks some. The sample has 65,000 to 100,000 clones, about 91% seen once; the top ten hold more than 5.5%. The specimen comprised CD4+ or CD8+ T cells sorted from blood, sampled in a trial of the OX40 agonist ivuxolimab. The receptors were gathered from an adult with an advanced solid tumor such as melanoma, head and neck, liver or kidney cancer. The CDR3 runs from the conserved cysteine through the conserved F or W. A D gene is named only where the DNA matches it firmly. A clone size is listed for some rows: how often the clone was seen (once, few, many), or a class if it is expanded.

CATSTTGTSNEQFF | TGTGCCACTTCGACGACAGGGACGTCCAATGAGCAGTTCTTC | TRBV19 | 14 | TRBJ2-1 | TRBD1 | .
CSVDGGPSGANVLTF | TGCAGCGTTGACGGCGGCCCCTCTGGGGCCAACGTCCTGACTTTC | TRBV29-1 | 15 | TRBJ2-6 | . | .
CASTLDVGVTGANVLTF | TGTGCCAGCACCCTCGACGTAGGGGTGACTGGGGCCAACGTCCTGACTTTC | TRBV11-2 | 17 | TRBJ2-6 | . | once
CASRDRGLMNTEAFF | TGTGCCAGCAGGGACCGGGGACTCATGAACACTGAAGCTTTCTTT | TRBV6-1 | 15 | TRBJ1-1 | . | .
CAWSPARRTEAFF | TGTGCCTGGAGTCCGGCGAGGAGAACTGAAGCTTTCTTT | TRBV30 | 13 | TRBJ1-1 | . | .
CSAATGSAEQYF | TGCAGCGCCGCGACAGGATCAGCCGAGCAGTACTTC | TRBV29-1 | 12 | TRBJ2-7 | . | .
CASSLTSGRYNEQFF | TGTGCCAGTAGTCTGACTAGCGGGAGATACAATGAGCAGTTCTTC | TRBV19 | 15 | TRBJ2-1 | TRBD2 | .
CASSLRVTYNEQFF | TGTGCCAGCAGCCTCAGGGTTACATACAATGAGCAGTTCTTC | TRBV7-8 | 14 | TRBJ2-1 | . | .
CAWSNRHEKLFF | TGTGCCTGGAGTAACCGGCATGAAAAACTGTTTTTT | TRBV30 | 12 | TRBJ1-4 | . | .
CASSPGENYGYTF | TGTGCCAGTAGTCCGGGGGAAAACTATGGCTACACCTTC | TRBV19 | 13 | TRBJ1-2 | . | .
CASSPGREGYEQYF | TGCGCCAGCAGCCCCGGGCGGGAGGGGTACGAGCAGTACTTC | TRBV4-1 | 14 | TRBJ2-7 | TRBD2 | .
CASSVAPAGGQSGEQFF | TGTGCCAGCAGCGTAGCCCCGGCGGGAGGGCAGTCCGGTGAGCAGTTCTTC | TRBV9 | 17 | TRBJ2-1 | TRBD2 | .
CASSVGAVATNEKLFF | TGTGCCAGCAGCGTAGGAGCGGTTGCAACTAATGAAAAACTGTTTTTT | TRBV9 | 16 | TRBJ1-4 | . | .
CASRDYEQYF | TGTGCCAGCAGGGACTACGAGCAGTACTTC | TRBV2 | 10 | TRBJ2-7 | . | .
CASSGSSGTGDTQYF | TGCGCCAGCAGCGGTTCATCCGGTACGGGAGATACGCAGTATTTT | TRBV5-1 | 15 | TRBJ2-3 | . | .
CASSISAGNTEAFF | TGTGCCAGTAGTATATCGGCAGGGAACACTGAAGCTTTCTTT | TRBV19 | 14 | TRBJ1-1 | . | .
CAWSRGAGYEQYF | TGTGCCTGGAGTAGGGGGGCTGGCTACGAGCAGTACTTC | TRBV30 | 13 | TRBJ2-7 | . | .
CASSPQEFFSYEQYF | TGTGCCAGCAGCCCCCAGGAGTTTTTTTCCTACGAGCAGTACTTC | TRBV9 | 15 | TRBJ2-7 | . | .
CATGTGGENTIYF | TGTGCCACCGGGACAGGGGGCGAAAACACCATATATTTT | TRBV15 | 13 | TRBJ1-3 | TRBD1 | .
CASSDGGATTRAFF | TGTGCCAGCAGTGACGGTGGGGCCACCACCCGAGCTTTCTTT | TRBV2 | 14 | TRBJ1-1 | . | once
CATIYRGGTVTEAFF | TGTGCCACCATTTATAGGGGGGGGACTGTTACCGAAGCTTTCTTT | TRBV19 | 15 | TRBJ1-1 | . | .
CASSRLGGGTGGTEAFF | TGTGCCAGCAGTAGGCTAGGCGGTGGGACAGGGGGCACTGAAGCTTTCTTT | TRBV28 | 17 | TRBJ1-1 | TRBD1 | .
CASTMWGTGGPGELFF | TGTGCCAGTACTATGTGGGGGACAGGGGGCCCCGGGGAGCTGTTTTTT | TRBV19 | 16 | TRBJ2-2 | TRBD1 | .
CASSPTLARGDGYTF | TGTGCCAGCTCACCGACGCTTGCAAGGGGGGATGGCTACACCTTC | TRBV18 | 15 | TRBJ1-2 | . | .
CASFRGQGYEQYF | TGTGCCAGCTTCAGAGGTCAGGGCTACGAGCAGTACTTC | TRBV6-6 | 13 | TRBJ2-7 | . | few
CASTLRGGQETQYF | TGTGCCAGCACCCTCCGCGGGGGGCAAGAGACCCAGTACTTC | TRBV2 | 14 | TRBJ2-5 | TRBD2 | .
CASSYGLAGHEQYF | TGTGCCAGCAGTTACGGGCTAGCGGGCCACGAGCAGTACTTC | TRBV6-6 | 14 | TRBJ2-7 | TRBD2 | .
CASSLAGRTYEQYF | TGTGCCAGCAGTTTAGCGGGAAGGACCTACGAGCAGTACTTC | TRBV27 | 14 | TRBJ2-7 | . | .
CASSVGIGGNTGELFF | TGTGCCAGCAGCGTAGGTATAGGGGGGAACACCGGGGAGCTGTTTTTT | TRBV9 | 16 | TRBJ2-2 | . | .
CASSPTSGSSGANVLTF | TGTGCCAGCTCACCGACTAGCGGGTCCTCTGGGGCCAACGTCCTGACTTTC | TRBV18 | 17 | TRBJ2-6 | TRBD2 | .
CASSLDPSGRALGQYF | TGTGCCAGCAGCTTAGATCCCAGCGGGAGGGCCCTCGGTCAGTACTTC | TRBV11-2 | 16 | TRBJ2-5 | TRBD2 | .
CASSQELAGTDTQYF | TGTGCCAGCAGCCAAGAACTAGCGGGCACAGATACGCAGTATTTT | TRBV14 | 15 | TRBJ2-3 | TRBD2 | .
CASYQTGGTDTQYF | TGCGCCAGCTACCAGACAGGGGGCACAGATACGCAGTATTTT | TRBV5-1 | 14 | TRBJ2-3 | TRBD1 | .
CASSPAGSTNEKLFF | TGTGCCAGCAGCCCGGCAGGGTCGACTAATGAAAAACTGTTTTTT | TRBV5-4 | 15 | TRBJ1-4 | . | .
CASSRDLISQWAGSYF | TGCGCCAGCAGCCGGGACCTTATTTCACAATGGGCAGGTTCATACTTC | TRBV4-1 | 16 | TRBJ2-4 | . | .
CASSQTDLPQETQYF | TGTGCCAGTAGTCAGACGGATTTGCCTCAAGAGACCCAGTACTTC | TRBV19 | 15 | TRBJ2-5 | . | .
CASSLGYSNQPQHF | TGTGCCAGCAGCTTGGGGTATAGCAATCAGCCCCAGCATTTT | TRBV5-6 | 14 | TRBJ1-5 | . | .
CASSPLTGNYGYTF | TGTGCCAGCAGCCCGTTGACGGGAAACTATGGCTACACCTTC | TRBV5-5 | 14 | TRBJ1-2 | . | once
CASSFGGRAYTGELFF | TGTGCCAGCAGTTTTGGGGGGAGGGCCTACACCGGGGAGCTGTTTTTT | TRBV28 | 16 | TRBJ2-2 | TRBD2 | .
CASSAGAGDEQYF | TGTGCCAGCAGCGCGGGGGCGGGAGACGAGCAGTACTTC | TRBV5-4 | 13 | TRBJ2-7 | . | .
CASSGLAVGNTEAFF | TGTGCCAGCAGTGGGTTAGCAGTTGGGAACACTGAAGCTTTCTTT | TRBV2 | 15 | TRBJ1-1 | . | .
CASSVDDGLRSNEQFF | TGTGCCAGCAGTGTGGACGACGGGCTACGCTCCAATGAGCAGTTCTTC | TRBV6-4 | 16 | TRBJ2-1 | . | .
CASTRGLAGEHEQFF | TGTGCCAGCACACGGGGACTAGCGGGAGAACATGAGCAGTTCTTC | TRBV9 | 15 | TRBJ2-1 | TRBD2 | .
CASSRVRRAGNTGELFF | TGTGCCAGCAGCCGTGTACGCCGAGCGGGGAACACCGGGGAGCTGTTTTTT | TRBV13 | 17 | TRBJ2-2 | . | .
CASSDRFSGAYNEQFF | TGTGCCAGCAGTGATCGATTTAGCGGTGCCTACAATGAGCAGTTCTTC | TRBV6-1 | 16 | TRBJ2-1 | . | .
CASSESGLSYNEQFF | TGCGCCAGCAGTGAGTCGGGTCTCTCCTACAATGAGCAGTTCTTC | TRBV10-1 | 15 | TRBJ2-1 | . | .
CASSPGLARHEQYF | TGTGCCAGCAGCCCGGGACTAGCACGGCACGAGCAGTACTTC | TRBV7-2 | 14 | TRBJ2-7 | TRBD2 | .
CASSPLAGGPASTDTQYF | TGTGCCAGCTCACCGCTAGCGGGAGGGCCTGCAAGCACAGATACGCAGTATTTT | TRBV18 | 18 | TRBJ2-3 | TRBD2 | .
CASRTVYGYTF | TGTGCCAGTAGGACAGTCTATGGCTACACCTTC | TRBV19 | 11 | TRBJ1-2 | . | once
CASSSQINEKLFF | TGTGCCAGTAGTAGTCAGATTAATGAAAAACTGTTTTTT | TRBV19 | 13 | TRBJ1-4 | . | .
CASSSVRTSGRVTWFF | TGTGCCAGCAGCTCAGTACGGACTAGCGGGAGAGTTACATGGTTCTTC | TRBV7-9 | 16 | TRBJ2-1 | TRBD2 | .
CASSSKRVGVTDTQYF | TGTGCCAGCAGCAGCAAGCGGGTCGGGGTCACAGATACGCAGTATTTT | TRBV11-1 | 16 | TRBJ2-3 | . | .
CASRRGGGREEKLFF | TGTGCCAGCAGGAGGGGTGGGGGAAGAGAAGAAAAACTGTTTTTT | TRBV6-5 | 15 | TRBJ1-4 | . | .
CKLQGAGDTQYF | TGTAAACTACAGGGGGCAGGAGATACGCAGTATTTT | TRBV7-9 | 12 | TRBJ2-3 | TRBD1 | .
CASSEGGGLNTEAFF | TGTGCCAGCAGTGAAGGAGGTGGATTGAACACTGAAGCTTTCTTT | TRBV2 | 15 | TRBJ1-1 | . | .
CASSPPDSLNQPQHF | TGTGCCAGCTCACCACCCGACAGTCTGAATCAGCCCCAGCATTTT | TRBV18 | 15 | TRBJ1-5 | . | .